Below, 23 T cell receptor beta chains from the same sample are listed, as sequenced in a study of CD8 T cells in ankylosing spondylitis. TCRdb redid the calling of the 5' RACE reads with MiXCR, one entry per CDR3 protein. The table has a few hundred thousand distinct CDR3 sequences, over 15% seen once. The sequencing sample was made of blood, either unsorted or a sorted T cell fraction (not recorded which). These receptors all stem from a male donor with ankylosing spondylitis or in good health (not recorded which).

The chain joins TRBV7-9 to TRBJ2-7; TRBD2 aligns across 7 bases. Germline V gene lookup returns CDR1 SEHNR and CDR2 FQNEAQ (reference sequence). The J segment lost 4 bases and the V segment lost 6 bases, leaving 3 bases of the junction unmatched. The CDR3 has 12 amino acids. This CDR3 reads CASRREGYEQYF. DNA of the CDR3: TGTGCCAGCAGGAGGGAGGGATACGAGCAGTACTTC.

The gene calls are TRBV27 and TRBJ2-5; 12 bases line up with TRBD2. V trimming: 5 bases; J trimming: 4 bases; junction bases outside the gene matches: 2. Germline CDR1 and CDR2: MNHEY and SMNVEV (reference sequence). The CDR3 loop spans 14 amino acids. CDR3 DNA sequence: TGTGCCAGCAGTATGGGACTAGCGGGAGAGACCCAGTACTTC. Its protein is CASSMGLAGETQYF.

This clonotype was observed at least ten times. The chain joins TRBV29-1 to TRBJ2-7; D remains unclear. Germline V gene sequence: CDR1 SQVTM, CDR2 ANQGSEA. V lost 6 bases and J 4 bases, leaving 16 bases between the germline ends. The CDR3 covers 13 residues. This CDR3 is CSVTGLREYEQYF. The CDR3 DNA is TGCAGCGTGACGGGCCTTAGAGAATACGAGCAGTACTTC.

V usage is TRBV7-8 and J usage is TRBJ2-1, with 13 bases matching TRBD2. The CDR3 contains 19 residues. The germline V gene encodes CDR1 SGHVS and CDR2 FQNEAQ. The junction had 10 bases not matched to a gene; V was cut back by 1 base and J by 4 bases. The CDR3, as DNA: TGTGCCAGCAGCTTAGAGCGTGGGACTAGCGGGATCTCATACAATGAGCAGTTCTTC. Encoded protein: CASSLERGTSGISYNEQFF.

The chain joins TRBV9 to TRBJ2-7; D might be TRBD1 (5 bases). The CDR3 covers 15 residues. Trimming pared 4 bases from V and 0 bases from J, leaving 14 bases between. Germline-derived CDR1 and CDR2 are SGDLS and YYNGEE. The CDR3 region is CASSPGAMSSYEQYF. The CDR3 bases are TGTGCCAGCAGCCCTGGGGCTATGAGCTCCTACGAGCAGTACTTC. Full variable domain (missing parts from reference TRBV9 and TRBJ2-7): DSGVTQTPKHLITATGQRVTLRCSPRSGDLSVYWYQQSLDQGLQFLIQYYNGEERAKGNILERFSAQQFPDLHSELNLSSLELGDSALYFCASSPGAMSSYEQYFGPGTRLTVT.

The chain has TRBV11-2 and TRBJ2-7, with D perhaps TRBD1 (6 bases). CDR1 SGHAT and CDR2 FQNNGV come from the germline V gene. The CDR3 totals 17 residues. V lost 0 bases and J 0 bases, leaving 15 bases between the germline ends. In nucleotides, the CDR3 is TGTGCCAGCAGCTTAGATCCCCGACAGGAGAGCTCCTACGAGCAGTACTTC. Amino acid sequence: CASSLDPRQESSYEQYF. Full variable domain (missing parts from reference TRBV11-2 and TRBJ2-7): EAGVAQSPRYKIIEKRQSVAFWCNPISGHATLYWYQQILGQGPKLLIQFQNNGVVDDSQLPKDRFSAERLKGVDSTLKIQPAKLEDSAVYLCASSLDPRQESSYEQYFGPGTRLTVT.

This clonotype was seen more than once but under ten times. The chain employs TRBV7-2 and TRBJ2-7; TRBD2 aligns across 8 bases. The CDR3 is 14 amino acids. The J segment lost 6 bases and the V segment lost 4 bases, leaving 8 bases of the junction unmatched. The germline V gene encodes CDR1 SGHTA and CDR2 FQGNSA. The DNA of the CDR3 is TGTGCCAGCAGCTACACTAGCGGTAAGGGCGAGCAGTACTTC. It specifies CASSYTSGKGEQYF.

The CDR3 loop is CASSQEGVQRTQYF. Here the CDR3 DNA reads TGTGCCAGCAGCCAAGAGGGAGTTCAAAGAACGCAGTATTTT. The V gene is TRBV4-2, the J gene TRBJ2-3; maybe TRBD2 (5 bases). V was clipped by 0 bases and J by 9 bases, with 13 bases between them. The CDR3 contains 14 residues. The germline V gene encodes CDR1 LGHNA and CDR2 YNFKEQ.

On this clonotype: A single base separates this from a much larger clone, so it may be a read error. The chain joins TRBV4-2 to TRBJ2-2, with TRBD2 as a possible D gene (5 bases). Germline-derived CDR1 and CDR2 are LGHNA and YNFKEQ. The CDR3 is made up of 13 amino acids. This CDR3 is CASSQDVLGELLF. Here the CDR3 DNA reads TGTGCCAGCAGCCAAGATGTTCTTGGGGAGCTGCTTTTT.

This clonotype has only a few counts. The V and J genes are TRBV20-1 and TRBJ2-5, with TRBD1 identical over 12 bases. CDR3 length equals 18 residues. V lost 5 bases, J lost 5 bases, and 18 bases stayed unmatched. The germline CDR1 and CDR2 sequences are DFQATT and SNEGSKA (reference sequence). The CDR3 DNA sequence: TGCAGTGCTCCTAATTCCAAGACCGGGACAGGGGGCTTGGAGACCCAGTACTTC. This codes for CSAPNSKTGTGGLETQYF.

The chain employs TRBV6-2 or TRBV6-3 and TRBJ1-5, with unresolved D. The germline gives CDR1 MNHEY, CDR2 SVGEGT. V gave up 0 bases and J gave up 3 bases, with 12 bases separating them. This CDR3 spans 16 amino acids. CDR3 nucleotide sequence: TGTGCCAGCAGTTACTCAATAGCTCGATTCAATCAGCCCCAGCATTTT. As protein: CASSYSIARFNQPQHF.

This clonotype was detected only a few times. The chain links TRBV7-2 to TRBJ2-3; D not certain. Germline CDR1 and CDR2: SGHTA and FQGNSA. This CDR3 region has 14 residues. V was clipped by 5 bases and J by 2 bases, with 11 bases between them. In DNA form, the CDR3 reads TGTGCCAGCAGCCCCCCCCTCCCCACAGATACGCAGTATTTT. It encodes CASSPPLPTDTQYF.

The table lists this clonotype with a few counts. CDR3 loop: CASSQGHSLLPFSYNEQFF. CDR3 coding DNA: TGCGCCAGCAGCCAAGGTCACTCACTTCTGCCTTTCTCCTACAATGAGCAGTTCTTC. The rearrangement joins TRBV4-1 to TRBJ2-1; D is unresolved. CDR1 is MGHRA and CDR2 is YSYEKL in the germline V gene. Trimming took 1 base from V and 0 from J, leaving 19 bases between them. CDR3 size: 19 residues.

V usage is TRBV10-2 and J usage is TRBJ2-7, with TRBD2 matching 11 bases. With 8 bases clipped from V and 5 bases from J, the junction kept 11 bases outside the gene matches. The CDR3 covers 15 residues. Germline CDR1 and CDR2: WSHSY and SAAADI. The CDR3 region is CASRVGPSGRNEQYF. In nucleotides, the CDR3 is TGCGCCAGCCGGGTCGGGCCTAGCGGGAGGAACGAGCAGTACTTC.

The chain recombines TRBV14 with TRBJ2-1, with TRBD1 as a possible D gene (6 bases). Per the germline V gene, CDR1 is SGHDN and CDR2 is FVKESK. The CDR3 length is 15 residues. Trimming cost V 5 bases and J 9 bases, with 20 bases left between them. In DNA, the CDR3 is TGTGCCAGCAGCTCGCTAAAGGGGACACTGGGTGAGCAGTTCTTC. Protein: CASSSLKGTLGEQFF.

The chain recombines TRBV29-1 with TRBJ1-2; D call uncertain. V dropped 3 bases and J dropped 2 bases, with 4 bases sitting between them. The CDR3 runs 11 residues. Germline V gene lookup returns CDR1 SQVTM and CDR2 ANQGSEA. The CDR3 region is CSVEGNYGYTF. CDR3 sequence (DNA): TGCAGCGTTGAGGGGAACTATGGCTACACCTTC.

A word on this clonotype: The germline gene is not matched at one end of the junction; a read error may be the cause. The CDR3 protein is CATSKGLAGGQYNEQFF. The CDR3 DNA follows: TGTGCCACCAGCAAGGGACTAGCGGGAGGACAATACAATGAGCAGTTCTTC. This chain uses TRBV3-1 with TRBJ2-1; TRBD2 matches 15 bases. The CDR3 is made up of 17 amino acids. Germline values: CDR1 LGHDT, CDR2 YNNKEL (reference sequence).

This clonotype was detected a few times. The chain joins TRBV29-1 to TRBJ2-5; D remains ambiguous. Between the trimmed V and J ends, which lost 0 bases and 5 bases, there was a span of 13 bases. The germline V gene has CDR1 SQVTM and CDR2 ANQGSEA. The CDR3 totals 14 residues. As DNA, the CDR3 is TGCAGCGTTGAAGATCCTTTAAGTTGGGAGACCCAGTACTTC. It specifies CSVEDPLSWETQYF.

CDR3 bases: TGTGCCAGCAGTTTCCCCAGCGGGAACACTGAAGCTTTCTTT. It encodes CASSFPSGNTEAFF. The chain recombines TRBV12-3 or TRBV12-4 with TRBJ1-1, with D unresolved. This CDR3 region has 14 residues. Between the trimmed V and J ends, which lost 3 bases and 1 base, there was a span of 9 bases.

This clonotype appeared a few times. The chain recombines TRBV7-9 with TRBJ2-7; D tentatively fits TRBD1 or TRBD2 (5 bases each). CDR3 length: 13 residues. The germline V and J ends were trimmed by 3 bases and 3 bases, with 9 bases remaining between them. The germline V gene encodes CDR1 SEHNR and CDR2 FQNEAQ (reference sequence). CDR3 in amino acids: CASSFGTFYEQYF. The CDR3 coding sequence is TGTGCCAGCAGCTTTGGGACGTTCTACGAGCAGTACTTC.

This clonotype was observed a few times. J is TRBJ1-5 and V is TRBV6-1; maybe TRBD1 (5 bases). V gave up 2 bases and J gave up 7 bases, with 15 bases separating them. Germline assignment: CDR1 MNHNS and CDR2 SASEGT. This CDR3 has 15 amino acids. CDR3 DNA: TGTGCCAGCAGTGAACAGGTTTCGGGGGGACAGCCCCAGCATTTT. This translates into CASSEQVSGGQPQHF.

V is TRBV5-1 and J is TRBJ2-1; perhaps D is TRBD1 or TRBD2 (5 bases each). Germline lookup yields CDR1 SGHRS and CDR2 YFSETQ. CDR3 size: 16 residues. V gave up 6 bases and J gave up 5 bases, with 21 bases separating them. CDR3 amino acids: CASTPIGGSLNNEQFF. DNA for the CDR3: TGCGCCAGCACTCCGATTGGGGGTAGTCTCAACAATGAGCAGTTCTTC.

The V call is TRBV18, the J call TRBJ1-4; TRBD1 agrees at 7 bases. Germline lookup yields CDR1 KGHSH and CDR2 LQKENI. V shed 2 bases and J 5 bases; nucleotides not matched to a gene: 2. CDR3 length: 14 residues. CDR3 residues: CASSPGTDNEKLFF. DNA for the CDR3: TGTGCCAGCTCACCAGGGACAGACAATGAAAAACTGTTTTTT.